A selection of T cell receptor beta chains follows, all from one sample in a study of T cells after yellow fever vaccination. TCRdb reanalysed the 5' RACE reads using MiXCR and keeps one entry per CDR3 protein. There are 510,000 or so distinct CDR3 sequences in the sample; 15% to 20% occur only once, and approximately 15% lies in the top ten. The material was PBMCs, obtained 15 days after the yellow fever booster vaccination. These receptors came from a man aged 25-45 years who received the YFV17D yellow fever vaccine. The CDR3 runs from the conserved cysteine through the conserved F or W. D genes are given only for firm matches. The size field is filled for only some rows; it gives once, few, many or a size class.

cdr3_length	v_call	j_call	d_call	clone_size	cdr3_nt	cdr3_aa
16	TRBV7-2	TRBJ2-5	TRBD1	-	TGTGCCAGCAGCTTAGGGGCCACAGGGGGCGGTGAGACCCAGTACTTC	CASSLGATGGGETQYF
18	TRBV10-1	TRBJ2-2	-	-	TGCGCCAGCAGTGATCGAGGGGGGCCTGGAGGGAACACCGGGGAGCTGTTTTTT	CASSDRGGPGGNTGELFF
17	TRBV4-3	TRBJ2-5	TRBD1	few	TGCGCCAGCAGCCAAGAGCTGGGACAGGGTTCGAGAGAGACCCAGTACTTC	CASSQELGQGSRETQYF
12	TRBV29-1	TRBJ2-2	-	few	TGCAGCGTCGATACAGGATCCGGGGAGCTGTTTTTT	CSVDTGSGELFF
13	TRBV7-2	TRBJ2-5	-	-	TGTGCCAGCAGGGAGGCCAACCAAGAGACCCAGTACTTC	CASREANQETQYF
13	TRBV20-1	TRBJ2-1	-	few	TGCAGTGTTGGGAGGCATGGAATATACGAGCAGTTCTTC	CSVGRHGIYEQFF
15	TRBV12-3/TRBV12-4	TRBJ2-1	-	-	TGTGCCAGCACCATATACCCGGGACTCAATGTAGGGCAGTTCTTC	CASTIYPGLNVGQFF
13	TRBV3-1	TRBJ2-7	-	few	TGTGCCAGCAGCCAAGTACCTAGAGGCGAGCAGTACTTC	CASSQVPRGEQYF
10	TRBV20-1	TRBJ1-5	-	-	TGCAGTGCCTCTAATCAGCCCCAGCATTTT	CSASNQPQHF
13	TRBV20-1	TRBJ1-6	-	few	TGCAGTGCTAGACGGCAGGGGAATTCACCCCTCCACTTT	CSARRQGNSPLHF
14	TRBV9	TRBJ2-7	TRBD2	-	TGTGCCAGCAGCGGCACTAGCGGGATGGGGGAGCAGTACTTC	CASSGTSGMGEQYF
16	TRBV5-1	TRBJ2-1	-	-	TGCGCCAGCAGCTTGAGTGGGAAAATCGCGGTCAATGAGCAGTTCTTC	CASSLSGKIAVNEQFF
14	TRBV29-1	TRBJ2-1	-	few	TGCAGCTCTCGGAGTATAGACCGCTACAATGAGCAGTTCTTC	CSSRSIDRYNEQFF
12	TRBV5-1	TRBJ2-7	TRBD1	-	TGCGCCAGCAGTGGACAGGCCGGCGAGCAGTACTTC	CASSGQAGEQYF
12	TRBV6-5	TRBJ2-2	-	few	TGTGCCAGCAGGTGGACAGCTGGGGAGCTGTTTTTT	CASRWTAGELFF
15	TRBV5-1	TRBJ2-1	-	once	TGCGCCAGCAGCCCGACCCCGGACAGTAACAATGAGCAGTTCTTC	CASSPTPDSNNEQFF
14	TRBV9	TRBJ2-5	-	-	TGTGCCAGCAGCGCCCTTCCATTCCAAGAGACCCAGTACTTC	CASSALPFQETQYF
13	TRBV10-3	TRBJ2-7	-	-	TGTGCCATCAGTGTACAGGCCGCCTACGAGCAGTACTTC	CAISVQAAYEQYF
17	TRBV5-1	TRBJ2-3	TRBD2	-	TGCGCCAGCATCCCGGGTGGCACAGTACTAGCGACAGATACGCAGTATTTT	CASIPGGTVLATDTQYF
16	TRBV4-3	TRBJ2-7	-	-	TGCGCCAGCAGCCAAGATCGTACTTCTACCTCCTACGAGCAGTACTTC	CASSQDRTSTSYEQYF
13	TRBV10-2	TRBJ2-7	-	few	TGCGCCAGCAGCACAGGGTCCGTATACGAGCAGTACTTC	CASSTGSVYEQYF
16	TRBV5-1	TRBJ2-1	-	few	TGCGCCAGCAGCTTGGCGGACTTTAGCTCCTACAATGAGCAGTTCTTC	CASSLADFSSYNEQFF
15	TRBV5-5	TRBJ2-2	TRBD2	-	TGTGCCAGCAGCCAAGCGGGAGCAACCACCGGGGAGCTGTTTTTT	CASSQAGATTGELFF
15	TRBV29-1	TRBJ1-1	TRBD1	few	TGCAGCGTTGTAAACAGGGGTTCAATGAACACTGAAGCTTTCTTT	CSVVNRGSMNTEAFF
13	TRBV7-2	TRBJ1-6	TRBD1	-	TGTGCCAGCAAGGGACAGGGAGGTTCACCCCTCCACTTT	CASKGQGGSPLHF
14	TRBV7-9	TRBJ2-1	TRBD2	few	TGTGCCAGCGAACTAGCGGGAGTTCTAAATGAGCAGTTCTTC	CASELAGVLNEQFF
13	TRBV20-1	TRBJ1-1	-	few	TGCAGTGCTAGAGTTAGTTTTGAGACTGAAGCTTTCTTT	CSARVSFETEAFF
13	TRBV5-1	TRBJ1-1	-	few	TGCGCCTGCCGGGGAAACAGAGACACTGAAGCTTTCTTT	CACRGNRDTEAFF
14	TRBV28	TRBJ2-2	-	-	TGTGCCAGCAGTTTAGGACGCTTCGTTGGGGAGCTGTTTTTT	CASSLGRFVGELFF
12	TRBV19	TRBJ2-1	-	-	TGTGCCAGTAGTATCTTTGTCCATGAGCAGTTCTTC	CASSIFVHEQFF
14	TRBV7-9	TRBJ1-4	-	few	TGTGCCAGCAGCTCAACCGGACAGTATGAAAAACTGTTTTTT	CASSSTGQYEKLFF
14	TRBV6-5	TRBJ1-4	-	-	TGTGCCAGCAGTTACGGACAGCATAATGAAAAACTGTTTTTT	CASSYGQHNEKLFF
17	TRBV24-1	TRBJ2-1	-	few	TGTGCCACCAGTGATACATTGGGCCAGAGCTCCTACAATGAGCAGTTCTTC	CATSDTLGQSSYNEQFF
15	TRBV3-1	TRBJ1-5	-	many	TGTGCCAGCAGCCTGGGAGGACAGCCGGAACAGCCCCAGCATTTT	CASSLGGQPEQPQHF
15	TRBV12-3/TRBV12-4	TRBJ2-1	-	-	TGTGCCAGCAGTTACAGGTCCCTCTCCTACAATGAGCAGTTCTTC	CASSYRSLSYNEQFF
15	TRBV20-1	TRBJ1-5	TRBD1	-	TGCAGTGCTCTTACTCGACAGGGTGGCAATCAGCCCCAGCATTTT	CSALTRQGGNQPQHF
11	TRBV20-1	TRBJ2-5	-	-	TGCAGTGCTAGAGAGGCAGAGACCCAGTACTTC	CSAREAETQYF
11	TRBV28	TRBJ1-2	-	-	TGTGCCAGCAGGGCAGGTCTCGGCTACACCTTC	CASRAGLGYTF
15	TRBV20-1	TRBJ2-5	TRBD1	few	TGCAGTGCTAGAGATCGGGGACAGGGGTTTCGGGCCCAGTACTTC	CSARDRGQGFRAQYF
13	TRBV10-3	TRBJ2-5	-	-	TGTGCCATCTCGCTGGGACAACAAGAGACCCAGTACTTC	CAISLGQQETQYF
12	TRBV28	TRBJ1-2	-	few	TGTGCCACCCAGGGATCGGTGTGGGGCTACACCTTC	CATQGSVWGYTF
19	TRBV11-1	TRBJ1-2	-	-	TGTGCCAGCACCAACTTGCCCGATAACATAGCCGCCATCATCTATGGCTACACCTTC	CASTNLPDNIAAIIYGYTF
13	TRBV6-1	TRBJ2-7	-	few	TGTGCCAGCAAGGGAACTCTCCTGGGGGAGCAGTACTTC	CASKGTLLGEQYF
17	TRBV21-1	TRBJ1-6	-	few	TGTGCCAGCAGCAAAGTATCTAGTCCGTCCCTAAATTCACCCCTCCACTTT	CASSKVSSPSLNSPLHF
14	TRBV9	TRBJ2-3	TRBD1	-	TGTGCCAGCAGCGCCTCGACAGGGCGGGATACGCAGTATTTT	CASSASTGRDTQYF
15	TRBV20-1	TRBJ2-1	-	few	TGCAGTGCTAGAGATCCGAAAATTAATCGCCGTGAGCAGTTCTTC	CSARDPKINRREQFF
17	TRBV4-3	TRBJ2-1	-	-	TGCGCCAGCAGCCAAGTATTGTCCAGGTTCAAGGACAATGAGCAGTTCTTC	CASSQVLSRFKDNEQFF
10	TRBV29-1	TRBJ1-6	-	-	TGCAGCGTTGTTGACTCACCCCCCCACTTT	CSVVDSPPHF
15	TRBV20-1	TRBJ2-5	-	many	TGCAGTGCTAGGGGGCACTGGCCGGTGTCGGAGACCCAGTACTTC	CSARGHWPVSETQYF
15	TRBV5-5	TRBJ2-2	TRBD2	-	TGTGCCAGCAGCTTAGGGACTAGCCGTGGCGGGGAGCTGTTTTTT	CASSLGTSRGGELFF
16	TRBV5-1	TRBJ2-3	-	few	TGCGCCAGCAGCGTCGCCCTTCTAGGGAACACAGATACGCAGTATTTT	CASSVALLGNTDTQYF
15	TRBV6-1	TRBJ2-7	-	-	TGTGCCAGCACGCCAAGGCAGACAAGCTCCTACGAGCAGTACTTC	CASTPRQTSSYEQYF
17	TRBV5-6	TRBJ2-1	-	many	TGTGCCAGCAATTCCCCGAGTCCAAGTTCCTCCTACAATGAGCAGTTCTTC	CASNSPSPSSSYNEQFF
13	TRBV2	TRBJ2-5	-	many	TGTGCCAGCAGTGAGACAGGAACAGAGACCCAGTACTTC	CASSETGTETQYF
16	TRBV7-7	TRBJ2-3	-	-	TGTGCTAGCAGCCCGAAGGAGGGGTCTAGCACAGATACGCAGTATTTT	CASSPKEGSSTDTQYF